The 8 T cell receptor beta chains in this list originate from one sample, sequenced in a study of T-cell reconstitution after alpha-beta-depleted transplantation in children. The library targeted TCRbeta and was prepared with unique molecular identifiers. MiXCR, run by TCRdb on the PCR reads, gives a single entry per CDR3 protein. The table shows about 340,000 distinct CDR3 sequences, with 10% to 13% occurring only once. The source material was PBMCs from the stem cell graft donor, sampled from the stem cell graft. These receptors originate from a human donor who donated a stem cell graft to a child with acute lymphoblastic leukemia.

The rearrangement uses TRBV5-5 and TRBJ2-1; the match to TRBD2 covers 14 bases. CDR1 is SGHKS and CDR2 is YYEKEE in the germline V gene (reference sequence). J was trimmed by 5 bases and V by 4 bases; bases with no gene match: 2. CDR3 size: 15 residues. CDR3 in amino acids: CASSTGLAGDNEQFF. For the CDR3, the DNA is TGTGCCAGCAGCACGGGACTAGCGGGAGACAATGAGCAGTTCTTC.

There are a few counts of this clonotype. The J gene is TRBJ2-7, the V gene TRBV4-1, with 7 positions matching TRBD1. V lost 4 bases, J lost 0 bases, and 12 bases stayed unmatched. CDR1 is MGHRA, CDR2 YSYEKL, per germline. CDR3 size: 17 residues. In DNA, the CDR3 is TGCGCCAGCAGCCTAGGGGCCTTGACAGGGTACTCCTACGAGCAGTACTTC. Its translation is CASSLGALTGYSYEQYF.

This clonotype was detected many times. V gene TRBV28 combines with J gene TRBJ2-2, with D possibly being TRBD2 (5 bases). Germline CDR1 and CDR2: MDHEN and SYDVKM. CDR3 size: 12 residues. V gave up 7 bases and J gave up 5 bases, with 8 bases separating them. CDR3 coding DNA: TGTGCCAGCAATCAGCGGACCGGGGAGCTGTTTTTT. Translating gives CASNQRTGELFF.

This clonotype has at least ten counts. The chain carries TRBV10-3 and TRBJ2-2, with TRBD1 as a possible D gene (5 bases). The CDR3 runs to 14 residues. Per germline, CDR1 ENHRY and CDR2 SYGVKD. Trimming stripped 3 bases from V and 6 bases from J, with 11 bases between. CDR3 sequence: CAISDRLGAGELFF. CDR3 nucleotide sequence: TGTGCCATCAGTGACCGCCTAGGGGCCGGGGAGCTGTTTTTT.

The table lists this clonotype with a few counts. The chain joins TRBV7-8 to TRBJ2-7, with 7 bases identical to TRBD1. Germline-derived CDR1 and CDR2 are SGHVS and FQNEAQ. The CDR3 has 14 residues. J lost 3 bases, V lost 5 bases, and 7 bases had no gene match. CDR3 nucleotides: TGTGCCAGCAGCCCCACAGGGGTAGGCTACGAGCAGTACTTC. It is translated as CASSPTGVGYEQYF. Filled out from reference TRBV7-8 and TRBJ2-7, the complete variable domain reads GAGVSQSPRYKVAKRGQDVALRCDPISGHVSLFWYQQALGQGPEFLTYFQNEAQLDKSGLPSDRFFAERPEGSVSTLKIQRTQQEDSAVYLCASSPTGVGYEQYFGPGTRLTVT.

In this sample, this clonotype turned up a few times. The chain combines TRBV5-1 with TRBJ2-5, with 8 positions matching TRBD1. The CDR3 is made up of 17 amino acids. V was pared by 4 bases and J by 0 bases, with 11 bases of the junction left unmatched. CDR1 SGHRS and CDR2 YFSETQ come from the germline V gene. The CDR3 reads CASSPAQGVEYQETQYF. CDR3 coding DNA: TGCGCCAGCAGCCCGGCACAGGGGGTCGAGTACCAAGAGACCCAGTACTTC.

The chain carries TRBV5-1 and TRBJ2-3, with TRBD2 matching over 8 bases. V gave up 0 bases and J gave up 5 bases; unmatched junction bases: 11. The CDR3 is 17 amino acids. The V gene's germline CDR1 is SGHRS and CDR2 YFSETQ. The CDR3 here is CASSLGRQREYVDTQYF. The CDR3 DNA is TGCGCCAGCAGCTTGGGCCGCCAGCGGGAGTACGTAGATACGCAGTATTTT.

This chain joins TRBV4-3 and TRBJ2-1; TRBD2 aligns across 7 bases. Unmatched junction bases numbered 9, after V lost 0 bases and J lost 4 bases. This CDR3 comprises 17 residues. The germline gives CDR1 LGHNA, CDR2 YSLEER. The CDR3 coding sequence is TGCGCCAGCAGCCAAGATGTCTCCCTAGCGGCTTACAATGAGCAGTTCTTC. It encodes CASSQDVSLAAYNEQFF.